A single sample is the source of the 14 T cell receptor beta chains below, sequenced in a study of Tregs in tolerant kidney transplant recipients. Assay used: immunoSEQ multiplex PCR; TCRdb lists only in-frame clones, some missing. Here the sample spans some 64,000 clones, 98% being singletons. This specimen consisted of Tregs from blood, obtained before the transplant. The receptors come from a human donor who received a combined kidney and bone marrow transplant.

This clone came up once. This chain uses TRBV7-2 with TRBJ1-2; no reliable D call. V gave up 7 bases and J gave up 6 bases, with 9 bases separating them. This CDR3 has 11 residues. Germline CDR1 SGHTA, CDR2 FQGNSA. The CDR3 protein is CASNPRNGYTF. CDR3 sequence (DNA): TGTGCCAGCAACCCTAGGAATGGCTACACCTTC.

V and J are TRBV7-8 and TRBJ2-2; 9 bases agree with TRBD2. After removal of 3 bases from V and 4 bases from J, the junction contained 9 bases not matched to a gene. CDR3 size: 17 residues. Germline CDR1 SGHVS, CDR2 FQNEAQ. The CDR3 region has the DNA TGTGCCAGCAGCTTTATAAGCGGGAGGAGGAGCACCGGGGAGCTGTTTTTT. It encodes CASSFISGRRSTGELFF. Complete variable domain (other parts from reference TRBV7-8 and TRBJ2-2): GAGVSQSPRYKVAKRGQDVALRCDPISGHVSLFWYQQALGQGPEFLTYFQNEAQLDKSGLPSDRFFAERPEGSVSTLKIQRTQQEDSAVYLCASSFISGRRSTGELFFGEGSRLTVL.

V is TRBV5-1 and J is TRBJ2-7, with D perhaps TRBD1 (6 bases). CDR3 length: 17 amino acids. Germline lookup yields CDR1 SGHRS and CDR2 YFSETQ. The V gene lost 2 bases and the J gene lost 0 bases, with 18 bases spanning the gap. In nucleotides, the CDR3 is TGCGCCAGCAGCTTTAGGGCCTCAGGGGATAGCTCCTACGAGCAGTACTTC. Protein product: CASSFRASGDSSYEQYF.

The genes are TRBV5-1 and TRBJ2-3; tentative D call: TRBD2 (5 bases). This CDR3 has 15 residues. The germline V gene encodes CDR1 SGHRS and CDR2 YFSETQ. V lost 0 bases and J 1 base, leaving 9 bases between the germline ends. CDR3 protein: CASSLGTLGTDTQYF. The CDR3 DNA reads as TGCGCCAGCAGCTTGGGGACTCTTGGCACAGATACGCAGTATTTT. The variable domain in full, with the rest retrieved from reference TRBV5-1 and TRBJ2-3, is KAGVTQTPRYLIKTRGQQVTLSCSPISGHRSVSWYQQTPGQGLQFLFEYFSETQRNKGNFPGRFSGRQFSNSRSEMNVSTLELGDSALYLCASSLGTLGTDTQYFGPGTRLTVL.

The gene calls are TRBV5-1 and TRBJ2-1; a possible D gene is TRBD1 (6 bases). Germline CDR1 reads SGHRS; CDR2 reads YFSETQ. The CDR3 is 17 residues long. The V gene lost 0 bases and the J gene lost 8 bases, with 21 bases spanning the gap. DNA of the CDR3: TGCGCCAGCAGCTTGGGATTTTCCGGCAGGGGTGGGCATGAGCAGTTCTTC. Amino acids: CASSLGFSGRGGHEQFF.

The chain combines TRBV7-2 with TRBJ2-2; the match to TRBD2 covers 8 bases. Germline-derived CDR1 and CDR2 are SGHTA and FQGNSA. J gave up 15 bases and V 1 base, and 10 bases lay outside the gene matches. This CDR3 has 14 residues. The CDR3 spells CASSLDVGTRVVFF. Written as DNA, the CDR3 is TGTGCCAGCAGCTTAGACGTGGGGACTAGGGTGGTGTTTTTT.

The chain links TRBV9 to TRBJ2-1; D is unresolved. The germline CDR1 and CDR2 sequences are SGDLS and YYNGEE. V was clipped by 0 bases and J by 2 bases, with 6 bases between them. This CDR3 is 14 amino acids long. The CDR3 here is CASSVATAYNEQFF. The CDR3 nucleotides are TGTGCCAGCAGCGTAGCTACAGCCTACAATGAGCAGTTCTTC.

V usage is TRBV7-6 and J usage is TRBJ2-7, with 7 bases identical to TRBD2. The V gene end was trimmed by 5 bases and the J gene end by 3 bases; junction bases not matched to a gene: 7. This CDR3 is built from 14 residues. Germline CDR1 reads SGHVS; CDR2 reads FNYEAQ. CDR3 amino acids: CASSPGTTIYEQYF. The CDR3 nucleotides read TGTGCCAGCAGCCCCGGGACTACAATCTACGAGCAGTACTTC.

The chain couples TRBV7-8 to TRBJ1-1; 7 bases are shared with TRBD1. This CDR3 region has 17 residues. Germline V gives CDR1 SGHVS, CDR2 FQNEAQ. V gave up 0 bases and J gave up 0 bases; unmatched junction bases: 7. The CDR3 nucleotides are TGTGCCAGCAGCTTAGCGATGAGGACAGGAATGAACACTGAAGCTTTCTTT. It specifies CASSLAMRTGMNTEAFF.

The chain is built from TRBV30 and TRBJ2-1; TRBD2 matches at 9 bases. The CDR3 has 15 residues. Unmatched junction bases numbered 9, after V lost 0 bases and J lost 9 bases. The germline CDR1 and CDR2 sequences are GTSNPN and SVGIG (reference sequence). As DNA, the CDR3 is TGTGCCTGGAGTGTACGGTTAGCGGGGGAGATTGAGCAGTTCTTC. It yields the protein CAWSVRLAGEIEQFF.

The chain links TRBV4-2 to TRBJ2-1; weak D call: TRBD1 (6 bases). Trimming pared 0 bases from V and 13 bases from J, leaving 13 bases between. Germline CDR1 LGHNA, CDR2 YNFKEQ. There are 13 residues in the CDR3. The CDR3 DNA reads as TGTGCCAGCAGCCAAGATCCAGGGACAAGACAGTTCTTC. Encoded protein: CASSQDPGTRQFF.

V and J are TRBV5-1 and TRBJ1-2, with 7 bases aligning to TRBD1. With V trimmed by 2 bases and J by 8 bases, 6 bases remained unmatched. Germline V lookup: CDR1 SGHRS, CDR2 YFSETQ. The CDR3 spans 13 residues. The CDR3 coding sequence is TGCGCCAGCAGCTTATCGCCAGGGGGGGGCTACACCTTC. Residues: CASSLSPGGGYTF.

The rearrangement links TRBV28 to TRBJ1-4; 7 bases align to TRBD1. V lost 7 bases, J lost 7 bases, and 9 bases stayed unmatched. The CDR3 runs 14 residues. Germline V gene data show CDR1 as MDHEN and CDR2 as SYDVKM. The DNA of the CDR3 is TGTGCCAGCACCAAGACAGGGTATCTTGAAAAACTGTTTTTT. This encodes CASTKTGYLEKLFF.

V and J are TRBV9 and TRBJ2-3; tentatively, D is TRBD1 (5 bases). The CDR3 runs 16 residues. The V gene's germline CDR1 is SGDLS and CDR2 YYNGEE. V was trimmed by 0 bases and J by 3 bases, leaving 14 bases between them. The CDR3, as DNA: TGTGCCAGCAGCGTAGAGGGGTGGGCTATAACAGATACGCAGTATTTT. This sequence encodes CASSVEGWAITDTQYF.